This T cell receptor beta chain was found in a study of OX40 agonist ivuxolimab in advanced cancers. Study as a whole: In this trial design, patients received ivuxolimab intravenously at 0.01 to 10 mg/kg every 2 weeks.

The germline V and J ends were trimmed by 1 base and 5 bases, with 8 bases remaining between them. The V gene's germline CDR1 is SGHTA and CDR2 FQGNSA. This CDR3 is 13 amino acids long. TCRdb's copy holds only in-frame clones and misses some; the assay was immunoSEQ multiplex PCR. The sample holds approximately 28,000 clones, 87% seen once. Specimen: CD4+ or CD8+ T cells sorted from blood, collected in a trial of the OX40 agonist ivuxolimab. This chain links TRBV7-2 with TRBJ2-5; D perhaps matches TRBD2 (5 bases). The sequence came from an adult with an advanced solid tumor such as melanoma, head and neck, liver or kidney cancer. The CDR3 here is CASSLVRGETQYF. CDR3 in DNA: TGTGCCAGCAGCTTAGTTAGAGGGGAGACCCAGTACTTC.